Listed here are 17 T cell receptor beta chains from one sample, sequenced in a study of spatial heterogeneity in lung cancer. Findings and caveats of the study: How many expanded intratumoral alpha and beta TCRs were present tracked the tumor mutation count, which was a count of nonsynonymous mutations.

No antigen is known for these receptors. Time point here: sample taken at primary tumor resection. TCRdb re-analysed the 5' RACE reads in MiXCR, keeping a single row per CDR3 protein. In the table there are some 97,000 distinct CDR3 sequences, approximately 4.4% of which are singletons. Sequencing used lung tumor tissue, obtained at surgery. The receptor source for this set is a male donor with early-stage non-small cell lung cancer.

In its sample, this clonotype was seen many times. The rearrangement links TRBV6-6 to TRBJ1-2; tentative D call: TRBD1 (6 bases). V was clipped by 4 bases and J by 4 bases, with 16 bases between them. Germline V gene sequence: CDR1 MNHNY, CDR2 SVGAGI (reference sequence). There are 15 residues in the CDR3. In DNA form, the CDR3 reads TGTGCCAGCAGTTCCAAAGGGGGGCTCTTCTATGGCTACACCTTC. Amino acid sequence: CASSSKGGLFYGYTF.

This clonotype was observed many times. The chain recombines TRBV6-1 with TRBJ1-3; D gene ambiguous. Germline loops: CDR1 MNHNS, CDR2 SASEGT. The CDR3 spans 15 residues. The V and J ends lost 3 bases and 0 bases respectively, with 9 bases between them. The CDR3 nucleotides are TGTGCCAGCAGTGAGGGAGGAGACTCTGGAAACACCATATATTTT. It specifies CASSEGGDSGNTIYF.

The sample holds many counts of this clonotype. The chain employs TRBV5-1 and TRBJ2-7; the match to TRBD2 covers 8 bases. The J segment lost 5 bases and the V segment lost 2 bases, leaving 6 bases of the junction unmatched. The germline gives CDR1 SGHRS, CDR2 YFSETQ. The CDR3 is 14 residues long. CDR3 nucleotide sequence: TGCGCCAGCAGCTTACAAGCGGGAGCTAACGAGCAGTACTTC. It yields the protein CASSLQAGANEQYF.

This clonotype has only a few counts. This CDR3 reads CASSYAIPSGTVDTQYF. In DNA, the CDR3 is TGTGCCAGCAGTTACGCAATCCCGAGCGGGACAGTAGATACGCAGTATTTT. The rearrangement joins TRBV6-5 to TRBJ2-3; D could derive from TRBD1 or TRBD2 (7 bases each). Trimming took off 2 bases at V and 5 bases at J, with 20 bases between the two ends. CDR3 length: 17 amino acids. CDR1 and CDR2 from the germline V gene are MNHEY and SVGAGI.

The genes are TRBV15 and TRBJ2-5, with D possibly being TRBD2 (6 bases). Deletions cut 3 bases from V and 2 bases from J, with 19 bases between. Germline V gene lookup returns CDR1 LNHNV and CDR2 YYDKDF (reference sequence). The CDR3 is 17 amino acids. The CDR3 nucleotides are TGTGCCACCAGCAGGGGGGGATCGGTACACGGACAAGAGACCCAGTACTTC. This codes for CATSRGGSVHGQETQYF.

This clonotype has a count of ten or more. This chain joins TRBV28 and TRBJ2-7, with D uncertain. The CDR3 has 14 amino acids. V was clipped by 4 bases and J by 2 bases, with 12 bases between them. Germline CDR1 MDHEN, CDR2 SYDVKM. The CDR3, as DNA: TGTGCCAGCAGTTCTGACATACCTACCTACGAGCAGTACTTC. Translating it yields CASSSDIPTYEQYF.

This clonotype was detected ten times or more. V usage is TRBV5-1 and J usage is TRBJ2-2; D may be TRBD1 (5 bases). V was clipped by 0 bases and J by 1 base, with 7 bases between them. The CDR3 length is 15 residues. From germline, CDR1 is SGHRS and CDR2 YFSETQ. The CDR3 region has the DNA TGCGCCAGCAGCTTGGTAGACAGGAACACCGGGGAGCTGTTTTTT. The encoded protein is CASSLVDRNTGELFF.

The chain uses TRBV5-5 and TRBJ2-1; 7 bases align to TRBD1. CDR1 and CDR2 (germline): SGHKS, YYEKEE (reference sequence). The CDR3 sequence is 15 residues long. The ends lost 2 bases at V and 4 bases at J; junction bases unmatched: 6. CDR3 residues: CASSFRDRSYNEQFF. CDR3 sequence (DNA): TGTGCCAGCAGCTTCCGGGACAGAAGTTACAATGAGCAGTTCTTC.

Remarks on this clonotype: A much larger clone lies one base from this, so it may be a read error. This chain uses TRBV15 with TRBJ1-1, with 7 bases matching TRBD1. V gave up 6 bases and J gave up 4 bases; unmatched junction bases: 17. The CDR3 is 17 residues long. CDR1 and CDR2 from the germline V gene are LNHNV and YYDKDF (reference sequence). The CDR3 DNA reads TGTGCCACCAGAAAAAACAGGGGCGTAATTATGATCACTGAAGCTTTCTTT. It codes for CATRKNRGVIMITEAFF.

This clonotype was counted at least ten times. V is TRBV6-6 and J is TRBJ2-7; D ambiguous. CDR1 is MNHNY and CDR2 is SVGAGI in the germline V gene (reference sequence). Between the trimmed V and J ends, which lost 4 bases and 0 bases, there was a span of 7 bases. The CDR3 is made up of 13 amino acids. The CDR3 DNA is TGTGCCAGCAGTTCCGGACGCTCCTACGAGCAGTACTTC. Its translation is CASSSGRSYEQYF.

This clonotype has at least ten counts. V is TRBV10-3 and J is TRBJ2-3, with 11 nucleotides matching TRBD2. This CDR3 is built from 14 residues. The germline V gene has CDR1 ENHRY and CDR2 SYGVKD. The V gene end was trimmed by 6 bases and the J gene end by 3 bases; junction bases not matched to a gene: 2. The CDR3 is CAIRLAGETDTQYF. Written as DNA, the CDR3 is TGTGCCATCAGACTAGCGGGAGAGACAGATACGCAGTATTTT.

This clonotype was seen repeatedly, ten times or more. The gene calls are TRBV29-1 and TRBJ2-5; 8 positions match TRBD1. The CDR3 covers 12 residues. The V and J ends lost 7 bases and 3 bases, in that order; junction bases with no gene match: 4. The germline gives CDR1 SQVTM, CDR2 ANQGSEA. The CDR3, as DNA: TGCAGCGCACGGGGACAGGAAGAGACCCAGTACTTC. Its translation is CSARGQEETQYF.

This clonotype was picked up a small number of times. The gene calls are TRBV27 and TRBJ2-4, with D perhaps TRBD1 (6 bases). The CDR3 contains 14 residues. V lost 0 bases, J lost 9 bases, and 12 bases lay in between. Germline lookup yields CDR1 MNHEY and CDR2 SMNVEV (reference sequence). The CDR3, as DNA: TGTGCCAGCAGTTTATCGGCAGGGGTTGTCATTCAGTACTTC. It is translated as CASSLSAGVVIQYF.

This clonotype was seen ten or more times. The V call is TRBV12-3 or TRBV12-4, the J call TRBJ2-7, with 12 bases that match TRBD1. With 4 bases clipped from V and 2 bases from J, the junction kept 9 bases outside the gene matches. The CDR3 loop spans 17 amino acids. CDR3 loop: CASSSWDRGHDTYEQYF. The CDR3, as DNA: TGTGCCAGCAGTTCCTGGGACAGGGGGCATGATACCTACGAGCAGTACTTC.

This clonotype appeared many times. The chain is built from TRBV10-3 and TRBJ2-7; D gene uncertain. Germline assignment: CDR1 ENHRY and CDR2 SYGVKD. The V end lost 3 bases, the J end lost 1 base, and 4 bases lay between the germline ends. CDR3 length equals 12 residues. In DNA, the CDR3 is TGTGCCATCAGTGAACTTTCCTACGAGCAGTACTTC. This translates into CAISELSYEQYF.

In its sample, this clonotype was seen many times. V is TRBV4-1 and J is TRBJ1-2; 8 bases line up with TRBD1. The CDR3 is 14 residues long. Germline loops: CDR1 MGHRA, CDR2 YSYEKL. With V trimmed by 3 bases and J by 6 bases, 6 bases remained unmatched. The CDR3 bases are TGCGCCAGCAGCCAGTCAGGGGGCATGGATGGCTACACCTTC. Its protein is CASSQSGGMDGYTF.

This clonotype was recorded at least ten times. CDR3 in amino acids: CASSLDGQAYEQYF. The CDR3, as DNA: TGTGCCAGCAGTTTAGACGGACAGGCCTACGAGCAGTACTTC. The rearrangement links TRBV12-3 or TRBV12-4 to TRBJ2-7; TRBD1 matches at 7 bases. Losses at the gene ends were 1 base for V and 2 bases for J; bases not matched to a gene: 2. The CDR3 covers 14 residues.